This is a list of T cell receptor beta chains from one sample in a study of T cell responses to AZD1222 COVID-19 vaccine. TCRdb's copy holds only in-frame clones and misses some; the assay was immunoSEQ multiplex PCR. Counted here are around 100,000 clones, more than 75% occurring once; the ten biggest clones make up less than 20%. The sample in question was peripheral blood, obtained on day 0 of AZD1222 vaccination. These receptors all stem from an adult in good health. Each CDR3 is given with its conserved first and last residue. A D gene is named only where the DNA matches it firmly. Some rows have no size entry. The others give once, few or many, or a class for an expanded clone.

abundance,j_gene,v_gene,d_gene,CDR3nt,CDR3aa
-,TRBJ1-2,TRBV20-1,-,TGCAGTGCTAGTTGGCAGGGACACTATGGCTACACCTTC,CSASWQGHYGYTF
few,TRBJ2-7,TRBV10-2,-,TGCGCCAGCAGTGAGGCTAGTCTGATTTTCGAGCAGTACTTC,CASSEASLIFEQYF
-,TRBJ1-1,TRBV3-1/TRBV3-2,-,TGTGCCAGCAGCCAAACTCTAGTGAACACTGAAGCTTTCTTT,CASSQTLVNTEAFF
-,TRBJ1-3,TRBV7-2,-,TGTGCCAGCAGCTTAGCGGGGGGAAACACCATATATTTT,CASSLAGGNTIYF
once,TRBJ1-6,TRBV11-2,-,TGTGCCAGCAGCTTAGCTGGGTTCAATTCACCCCTCCACTTT,CASSLAGFNSPLHF
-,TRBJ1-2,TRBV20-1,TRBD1,TGCAGTGCTAGTAGGGGAGACAGGGGGCGATATGATGGCTACACCTTC,CSASRGDRGRYDGYTF
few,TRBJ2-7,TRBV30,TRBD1,TGTGCCTGTCTGTCCGGGACAGGGGCTACCTACGAGCAGTACTTC,CACLSGTGATYEQYF
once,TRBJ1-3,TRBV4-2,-,TGTGCCAGCAGCCTAGCGACGGTCGAGGTCACTGGAAACACCATATATTTT,CASSLATVEVTGNTIYF
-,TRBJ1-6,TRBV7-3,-,TGTGCCAGCAGCTTAAATCTCTTTTTGGGGGGCATCACCCTCCACTTT,CASSLNLFLGGITLHF
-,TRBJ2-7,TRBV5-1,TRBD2,TGCGCCAGCAGCTTGGTAGGCGGGAGGGCAGAGCAGTACTTC,CASSLVGGRAEQYF
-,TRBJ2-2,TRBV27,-,TGTGCCAGCAGTTACTCCCGAGGGGCGTCGGGGGAGCTGTTTTTT,CASSYSRGASGELFF
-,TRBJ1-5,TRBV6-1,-,TGTGCCAGCAGTGAAACGGGGCAGGGACGATTTCAGCCCCAGCATTTT,CASSETGQGRFQPQHF
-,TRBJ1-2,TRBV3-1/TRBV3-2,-,TGTGCCAGCAGCCTTGCGGTACAGGGAAACTATGGCTACACCTTC,CASSLAVQGNYGYTF
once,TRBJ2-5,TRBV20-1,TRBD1,TGCAGTGCAAGTACAGGGGGGCAAGAGACCCAGTACTTC,CSASTGGQETQYF
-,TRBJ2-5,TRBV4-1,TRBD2,TGCGCCAGCAGCCAGAACCACCTAGCGGGAGGGTCAGAGACCCAGTACTTC,CASSQNHLAGGSETQYF
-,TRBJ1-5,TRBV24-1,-,TGTGCCACCAGTGATTTGAGGGCGGGTAATCAGCCCCAGCATTTT,CATSDLRAGNQPQHF
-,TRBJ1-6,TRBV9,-,TGTGCCAGCAGCGTAGGGTCGTCCTCACCCCTCCACTTT,CASSVGSSSPLHF
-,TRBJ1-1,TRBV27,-,TGTGCCAGCAGTTTGCTCCTGAACACTGAAGCTTTCTTT,CASSLLLNTEAFF
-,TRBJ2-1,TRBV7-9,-,TGTGCCAGCAGCCCGCCTCGGGGGGCGAACCCAAATGAGCAGTTCTTC,CASSPPRGANPNEQFF
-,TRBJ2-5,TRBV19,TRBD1,TGTGCCAGTTCCCAGACAGGGGGCTTGCAGACCCAGTACTTC,CASSQTGGLQTQYF
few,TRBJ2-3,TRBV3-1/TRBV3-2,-,TGTGCCAGCAGCCACGGGGCCCTCACAGATACGCAGTATTTT,CASSHGALTDTQYF
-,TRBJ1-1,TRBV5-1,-,TGCGCCAGCAGCTTGCGACTAGGGATGGACACTGAAGCTTTCTTT,CASSLRLGMDTEAFF
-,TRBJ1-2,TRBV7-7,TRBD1,TGTGCCAGCAGCAGTCCCGCCTCAGGACAGGGGGCGGAAAAAGGCTACACCTTC,CASSSPASGQGAEKGYTF
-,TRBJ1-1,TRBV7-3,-,TGTGCCAGCAGCTTAGGGGCGAACACTGAAGCTTTCTTT,CASSLGANTEAFF
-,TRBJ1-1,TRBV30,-,TGTGCCTGGAGTGGGGGGGCGGAGGGCGCTTTCTTT,CAWSGGAEGAFF
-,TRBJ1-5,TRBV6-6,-,TGTGCCAGCAGTCCCATGCCCGGGGGGCGCAATCAGCCCCAGCATTTT,CASSPMPGGRNQPQHF
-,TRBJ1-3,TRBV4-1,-,TGCGCCAGCAGCCAAGATCAGACGGGTTCCCGTTATGGGGCAAACTCTGGAAACACCATATATTTT,CASSQDQTGSRYGANSGNTIYF
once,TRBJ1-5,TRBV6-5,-,TGTGCCAGCAGTAGGGGCAATCAGCCCCAGCATTTT,CASSRGNQPQHF
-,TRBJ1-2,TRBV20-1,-,TGCAGTGCTAGAGGGGCAGGTGGCTACACCTTC,CSARGAGGYTF
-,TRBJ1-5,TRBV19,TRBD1,TGTGCCAGTAGATCCCGGGACAGGCATTTGCTTCAGCCCCAGCATTTT,CASRSRDRHLLQPQHF
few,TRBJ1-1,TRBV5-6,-,TGTGCCAGCAGCTTGGGACTGCCAGATGAAGCTTTCTTT,CASSLGLPDEAFF
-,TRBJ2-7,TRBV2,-,TGTGCCAGCAGTTCCTACGAGCAGTACTTC,CASSSYEQYF
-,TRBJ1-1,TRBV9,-,TGTGCCAGCAGCCCTCGGGGAGGCGAGGCCACTGAAGCTTTCTTT,CASSPRGGEATEAFF
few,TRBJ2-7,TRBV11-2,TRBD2,TGTGCCAGCAGCGCGATCGCGCGGGGGTTGTACTTC,CASSAIARGLYF
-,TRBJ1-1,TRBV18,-,TGTGCCAGCTCACGGGGACTCCGGAACACTGAAGCTTTCTTT,CASSRGLRNTEAFF
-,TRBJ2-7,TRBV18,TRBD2,TGTGCCAGCTCACCAGGGGCGGGGGTCTACGAGCAGTACTTC,CASSPGAGVYEQYF
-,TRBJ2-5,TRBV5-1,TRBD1,TGCGCCAGCAGCCCCGGACAGGACGGGGAGACCCAGTACTTC,CASSPGQDGETQYF
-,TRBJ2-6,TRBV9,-,TGTGCCAGCAGCGTAGACCCTGGGGCCAACGTCCTGACTTTC,CASSVDPGANVLTF
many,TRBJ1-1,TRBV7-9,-,TGTGCCATCGCACACCAGAACACTGAAGCTTTCTTT,CAIAHQNTEAFF
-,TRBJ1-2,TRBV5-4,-,TGTGCCAGCAGCTCCATTTTATCAAACTATGGCTACACCTTC,CASSSILSNYGYTF
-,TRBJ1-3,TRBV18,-,TGTGCCAGCTCACCACAGACAGAAGCTGGAAACACCATATATTTT,CASSPQTEAGNTIYF
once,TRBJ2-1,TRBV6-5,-,TGTGCCAGCTTTCAGGGGTCCTTCTCCTACAATGAGCAGTTCTTC,CASFQGSFSYNEQFF
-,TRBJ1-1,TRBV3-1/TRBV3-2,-,TGTGCCAGCAGCCAATCTGGGGCAGGGGCTGAAGCTTTCTTT,CASSQSGAGAEAFF
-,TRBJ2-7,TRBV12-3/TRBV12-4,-,TGTGCCAGCAGTTATAGCGGCTCCTACGAGCAGTACTTC,CASSYSGSYEQYF
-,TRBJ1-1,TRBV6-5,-,TGTGCCAGCAGTTACTCGATGCCAGGGACTGAAGCTTTCTTT,CASSYSMPGTEAFF
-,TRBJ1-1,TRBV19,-,TGTGCCAGTACTTCGCGCCTGAAAGGTGGCACTGAAGCTTTCTTT,CASTSRLKGGTEAFF
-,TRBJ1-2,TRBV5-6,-,TGTGCCAGCAGCCTCAGGGGAGCTAACTATGGCTACACCTTC,CASSLRGANYGYTF
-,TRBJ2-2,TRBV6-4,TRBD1,TGTGCCAGCAAAATGGAAGAGGGGGCGAGCGGGGAGCTGTTTTTT,CASKMEEGASGELFF
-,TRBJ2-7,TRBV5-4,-,TGTGCCAGCAGCTTGGAACAGGGATCCTCCTACGAGCAGTACTTC,CASSLEQGSSYEQYF
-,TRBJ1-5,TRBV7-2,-,TGTGCCAGCAGCTTAGGGGGAGAAAGGCCCCAGCATTTT,CASSLGGERPQHF
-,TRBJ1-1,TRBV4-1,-,TGCGCCAGCAGGACAGATGGGAACACTGAAGCTTTCTTT,CASRTDGNTEAFF
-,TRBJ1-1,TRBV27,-,TGTGCCAGCAGTCCTTTTGGGGGAGACAGACCGGCTTTCTTT,CASSPFGGDRPAFF
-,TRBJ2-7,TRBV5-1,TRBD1,TGCGCCAGCAGCAGATCCGGGACAGATCCGCCCGAGCAGTACTTC,CASSRSGTDPPEQYF
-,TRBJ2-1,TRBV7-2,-,TGTGCCAGCGGGGGACCCACTTCGGATGAGCAGTTCTTC,CASGGPTSDEQFF
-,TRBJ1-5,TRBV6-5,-,TGTGCCAGCAGGGCGGGCGGGAATCAGCCCCAGCATTTT,CASRAGGNQPQHF